Below, 27 T cell receptor beta chains from the same sample are listed, as sequenced in a study of blood T cell repertoires in COVID-19. Data came from immunoSEQ multiplex PCR; TCRdb stores just in-frame clones and leaves some out. Of fewer than 350,000 clones in the sample, 85% were seen once. The sequenced sample was PBMCs or T cells enriched from blood (not recorded which). All receptors derive from a woman aged 50 to 60 who had recovered from COVID-19.

This sequence joins TRBV5-1 and TRBJ2-7, with TRBD1 identical over 9 bases. CDR3 length: 14 amino acids. After removal of 3 bases from V and 5 bases from J, the junction contained 6 bases not matched to a gene. Germline CDR1 SGHRS, CDR2 YFSETQ. DNA for the CDR3: TGCGCCAGCAGCTGGACCGGGACAGGGAACGAGCAGTACTTC. It codes for CASSWTGTGNEQYF.

The V gene is TRBV7-9, the J gene TRBJ2-3; 12 bases are shared with TRBD2. This CDR3 comprises 16 residues. J was trimmed by 2 bases and V by 5 bases; bases with no gene match: 5. The V gene's germline CDR1 is SEHNR and CDR2 FQNEAQ (reference sequence). The CDR3 sequence is CASSPGLAGFTDTQYF. The CDR3 DNA follows: TGTGCCAGCAGCCCCGGACTAGCGGGGTTCACAGATACGCAGTATTTT.

This clone occurred once. The chain is built from TRBV30 and TRBJ1-4; possible D gene TRBD1, 5 bases. Trimming took 0 bases from V and 11 from J, leaving 13 bases between them. CDR1 is GTSNPN and CDR2 is SVGIG in the germline V gene (reference sequence). The CDR3 totals 13 residues. The CDR3 protein is CAWSVSLGGKLFF. In DNA form, the CDR3 reads TGTGCCTGGAGTGTTTCTTTGGGGGGTAAACTGTTTTTT.

The chain recombines TRBV14 with TRBJ1-5; D might be TRBD1 (6 bases). Between the trimmed V and J ends, which lost 1 base and 7 bases, there was a span of 8 bases. Per the germline V gene, CDR1 is SGHDN and CDR2 is FVKESK. The CDR3 length is 13 residues. The chain's CDR3 is CASSQAGDQPQHF. CDR3 sequence (DNA): TGTGCCAGCAGCCAAGCAGGGGACCAGCCCCAGCATTTT.

The chain combines TRBV5-1 with TRBJ2-5, with 8 bases aligning to TRBD2. Trimming took 6 bases from V and 2 from J; bases not matched to a gene: 6. The CDR3 is 14 residues long. The germline gives CDR1 SGHRS, CDR2 YFSETQ. The CDR3 DNA reads TGCGCCAGCACCACTAGCGGATGGCAAGAGACCCAGTACTTC. Translating gives CASTTSGWQETQYF.

V and J are TRBV27 and TRBJ1-2; D is unclear. V lost 7 bases and J lost 1, with 16 bases in between. CDR1 and CDR2 (germline): MNHEY, SMNVEV (reference sequence). This CDR3 is built from 15 residues. The CDR3 bases are TGTGCCAGCAAACTTCGAGGATCGGGTAACTATGGCTACACCTTC. This sequence encodes CASKLRGSGNYGYTF.

The rearrangement joins TRBV24-1 to TRBJ2-3; TRBD2 matches at 8 bases. With 4 bases clipped from V and 0 bases from J, the junction kept 11 bases outside the gene matches. Germline assignment: CDR1 KGHDR and CDR2 SFDVKD. The CDR3 runs to 18 residues. CDR3 sequence: CATSDPRKSGSSTDTQYF. The CDR3 bases are TGTGCCACCAGTGACCCAAGAAAAAGCGGGAGCAGCACAGATACGCAGTATTTT.

This chain connects TRBV19 to TRBJ2-7; 8 bases align to TRBD2. Trimming cost V 7 bases and J 4 bases; bases outside gene matches: 12. Germline CDR1 and CDR2: LNHDA and SQIVND (reference sequence). The CDR3 runs 15 residues. CDR3 bases: TGTGCCAGTACCCCGGGAAGCGGGGGAACTTACGAGCAGTACTTC. This sequence encodes CASTPGSGGTYEQYF.

This clone was seen once. The chain combines TRBV19 with TRBJ1-3, with D possibly TRBD1 on 5 matching bases. The CDR3 consists of 16 residues. Germline assignment: CDR1 LNHDA and CDR2 SQIVND (reference sequence). The V end lost 3 bases, the J end lost 0 bases, and 12 bases lay between the germline ends. DNA for the CDR3: TGTGCCAGTAGTATGGGACTGCACAACTCTGGAAACACCATATATTTT. It yields the protein CASSMGLHNSGNTIYF. Variable domain in full (rest from reference TRBV19 and TRBJ1-3): DGGITQSPKYLFRKEGQNVTLSCEQNLNHDAMYWYRQDPGQGLRLIYYSQIVNDFQKGDIAEGYSVSREKKESFPLTVTSAQKNPTAFYLCASSMGLHNSGNTIYFGEGSWLTVV.

The gene calls are TRBV7-9 and TRBJ1-5; 11 nucleotides align to TRBD1. Germline CDR1 reads SEHNR; CDR2 reads FQNEAQ (reference sequence). After removal of 5 bases from V and 2 bases from J, the junction contained 5 bases not matched to a gene. This CDR3 has 16 amino acids. CDR3 loop: CASSPGGQGGNQPQHF. In DNA form, the CDR3 reads TGTGCCAGCAGCCCAGGGGGACAGGGGGGCAATCAGCCCCAGCATTTT.

The CDR3 is CASSPGGAGSGNTIYF. CDR3 nucleotides: TGCGCCAGCAGCCCCGGGGGAGCCGGATCTGGAAACACCATATATTTT. The chain is built from TRBV10-1 and TRBJ1-3; D may be TRBD1 (5 bases). V lost 6 bases and J 1 base, leaving 16 bases between the germline ends. The CDR3 is made up of 16 amino acids. Germline CDR1 WNHNN, CDR2 SYGVQD (reference sequence).

The chain joins TRBV2 to TRBJ2-7; 8 nucleotides match TRBD2. Germline V gives CDR1 SNHLY, CDR2 FYNNEI. The V segment lost 8 bases and the J segment 2 bases; nucleotides outside the gene matches: 2. The CDR3 length is 12 residues. The CDR3 region is CASGTSPYEQYF. CDR3 bases: TGTGCCAGCGGGACTAGTCCCTACGAGCAGTACTTC. Supplemented by reference TRBV2 and TRBJ2-7, the full variable domain reads EPEVTQTPSHQVTQMGQEVILRCVPISNHLYFYWYRQILGQKVEFLVSFYNNEISEKSEIFDDQFSVERPDGSNFTLKIRSTKLEDSAMYFCASGTSPYEQYFGPGTRLTVT.

The sample holds a few counts of this clone. The chain couples TRBV7-9 to TRBJ2-3; maybe TRBD2 (7 bases). The germline V gene encodes CDR1 SEHNR and CDR2 FQNEAQ (reference sequence). The CDR3 length is 15 residues. V lost 4 bases to trimming and J lost 7 bases, with 18 bases between them. CDR3 DNA sequence: TGTGCCAGCAGCTCCCAGGAAAAGGGGGGGAATACGCAGTATTTT. Amino acids: CASSSQEKGGNTQYF.

The rearrangement joins TRBV29-1 to TRBJ1-2; D remains unclear. The CDR3 length is 13 residues. V gave up 3 bases and J gave up 0 bases, with 8 bases separating them. The V gene's germline CDR1 is SQVTM and CDR2 ANQGSEA. CDR3 sequence reads: CSVDVNTNYGYTF. CDR3 DNA: TGCAGCGTTGACGTTAACACTAACTATGGCTACACCTTC. Complete variable domain (other parts from reference TRBV29-1 and TRBJ1-2): SAVISQKPSRDICQRGTSLTIQCQVDSQVTMMFWYRQQPGQSLTLIATANQGSEATYESGFVIDKFPISRPNLTFSTLTVSNMSPEDSSIYLCSVDVNTNYGYTFGSGTRLTVV.

This chain uses TRBV5-6 with TRBJ1-3, with 9 positions matching TRBD1. There are 14 residues in the CDR3. V dropped 3 bases and J dropped 9; count of bases not matched to a gene: 7. The germline CDR1 and CDR2 sequences are SGHDT and YYEEEE. CDR3 nucleotides: TGTGCCAGCAGCTCGGACAGGGGTATTAGCACCATATATTTT. Encoded protein: CASSSDRGISTIYF.

The CDR3 region is CASSNKGQVGTDTQYF. The CDR3 coding sequence is TGTGCCAGCAGCAATAAGGGACAAGTAGGAACAGATACGCAGTATTTT. The chain combines TRBV6-2 or TRBV6-3 with TRBJ2-3; weak D call: TRBD1 (6 bases). The CDR3 covers 16 residues. Germline CDR1 reads MNHEY; CDR2 reads SVGEGT. Trimming took off 6 bases at V and 3 bases at J, with 19 bases between the two ends.

Here the CDR3 DNA reads TGCGCCAGCAGCTTGGCGGGGACAGGCCAAAAAAATGGTCAGCCCCAGCATTTT. It yields the protein CASSLAGTGQKNGQPQHF. The chain couples TRBV5-1 to TRBJ1-5, with 8 nucleotides matching TRBD1. V trimming: 0 bases; J trimming: 6 bases; junction bases outside the gene matches: 14. Germline CDR1 is SGHRS and CDR2 is YFSETQ. The CDR3 has 18 amino acids.

The chain employs TRBV18 and TRBJ1-2, with a possible D match to TRBD1 (5 bases). Germline V gene sequence: CDR1 KGHSH, CDR2 LQKENI. The germline V and J ends were trimmed by 3 bases and 3 bases, with 8 bases remaining between them. The CDR3 is made up of 13 amino acids. This CDR3 reads CASSPPTDYGYTF. CDR3 DNA: TGTGCCAGCTCACCCCCGACAGACTATGGCTACACCTTC.

The chain has TRBV19 and TRBJ1-1, with 8 bases matching TRBD1. Germline CDR1 and CDR2: LNHDA and SQIVND (reference sequence). Trimming removed 1 base from V and 4 bases from J; junction bases left unmatched: 8. This CDR3 has 16 amino acids. CDR3 sequence reads: CASSIVGAGGRTEAFF. DNA of the CDR3: TGTGCCAGTAGTATAGTAGGGGCAGGGGGCCGCACTGAAGCTTTCTTT.

The V call is TRBV6-5, the J call TRBJ1-4, with D perhaps matching TRBD1 (5 bases). This CDR3 is built from 15 residues. Germline assignment: CDR1 MNHEY and CDR2 SVGAGI. Trimming took off 7 bases at V and 4 bases at J, with 16 bases between the two ends. The CDR3 here is CASIFGGGLNEKLFF. The CDR3, as DNA: TGTGCCAGCATCTTCGGGGGGGGTCTTAATGAAAAACTGTTTTTT.

This sequence joins TRBV2 and TRBJ2-1; 10 bases fit TRBD2. Germline V gives CDR1 SNHLY, CDR2 FYNNEI. The CDR3 runs to 15 residues. V lost 5 bases and J lost 4; bases outside the gene matches: 5. The CDR3 bases are TGTGCCAGCAGTCCGAGCGGGAGGGGTTACAATGAGCAGTTCTTC. Translating gives CASSPSGRGYNEQFF.

The rearrangement joins TRBV5-1 to TRBJ1-2; no firm D call. V lost 0 bases to trimming and J lost 8 bases, with 11 bases between them. The CDR3 is made up of 13 amino acids. Germline V lookup: CDR1 SGHRS, CDR2 YFSETQ. The CDR3 loop is CASSLAGMRGYTF. CDR3 in DNA: TGCGCCAGCAGCTTGGCCGGAATGCGGGGCTACACCTTC.

CDR3 sequence (DNA): TGTGCCAGCCGGGACACTCGAGTTATGAACACTGAAGCTTTCTTT. This sequence encodes CASRDTRVMNTEAFF. This chain joins TRBV6-5 and TRBJ1-1; tentative D call: TRBD1 (6 bases). Trimming cost V 8 bases and J 0 bases, with 16 bases left between them. The V gene's germline CDR1 is MNHEY and CDR2 SVGAGI. The CDR3 has 15 residues.

The rearrangement uses TRBV19 and TRBJ2-7, with D hard to call. The CDR3 runs 13 residues. The germline V gene encodes CDR1 LNHDA and CDR2 SQIVND (reference sequence). V was cut by 2 bases and J by 1 base, with 6 bases left in between. CDR3 nucleotide sequence: TGTGCCAGTAGTATATCAGATTCCTACGAGCAGTACTTC. Protein sequence: CASSISDSYEQYF.

V gene TRBV4-1 combines with J gene TRBJ2-2, with 9 bases matching TRBD1. Trimming at V came to 3 bases and at J to 7 bases, leaving 6 bases not matched to a gene. Germline V gene sequence: CDR1 MGHRA, CDR2 YSYEKL. The CDR3 is 15 residues long. CDR3 protein: CASSHRQGVVGELFF. The DNA for the CDR3 is TGCGCCAGCAGCCACCGACAGGGGGTGGTCGGGGAGCTGTTTTTT.

In this sample, this clone turned up once. This chain uses TRBV29-1 with TRBJ2-2; TRBD2 aligns across 8 bases. The germline V gene encodes CDR1 SQVTM and CDR2 ANQGSEA. This CDR3 contains 13 residues. Unmatched junction bases numbered 9, after V lost 7 bases and J lost 8 bases. CDR3 nucleotides: TGCAGCGCCGCGGGGGGCGGGAGAGGGGAGCTGTTTTTT. It specifies CSAAGGGRGELFF.

The chain uses TRBV7-8 and TRBJ2-2, with 8 bases fitting TRBD1. V was pared by 0 bases and J by 7 bases, with 4 bases of the junction left unmatched. CDR1 is SGHVS and CDR2 is FQNEAQ in the germline V gene. This CDR3 spans 15 amino acids. As DNA, the CDR3 is TGTGCCAGCAGCTTAGCGGACAGGGAAATCGGGGAGCTGTTTTTT. This translates into CASSLADREIGELFF.